This T cell receptor (beta chain) was obtained from a study of tumor-infiltrating lymphocytes in primary liver carcinoma. Findings and limits, study-wide: Tumor region pairs overlapped more than did tumor-adjacent and tumor-blood pairs.

The study extracted blood RNA from unsorted whole blood and also extracted germline DNA. Priming with a constant-region primer yielded TCR beta cDNA from 400 to 550 ng total RNA. Libraries of TCR beta came from three nested multiplex PCR rounds with slightly modified ARM-PCR. TRBV1-TRBV30 forward primers and a C-beta reverse primer were used in the first two PCR rounds, which each ran for about 9 cycles. TCRdb redid the calling of the multiplex PCR reads with MiXCR, one entry per CDR3 protein. Here the sample spans more than 150,000 distinct CDR3 sequences, approximately 60% being singletons. This CDR3 region has 15 residues. The V gene lost 7 bases and the J gene lost 6 bases, with 19 bases spanning the gap. The germline V gene encodes CDR1 WSHSY and CDR2 SAAADI. Worth noting for this clonotype: Its antigen is currently unknown.

The clonotype originates from a man aged 40-55 years with primary liver carcinoma and hepatitis B virus infection. This rearrangement joins TRBV10-2 to TRBJ2-1, with D possibly matching TRBD2 (5 bases). The sequenced sample was peripheral blood. DNA for the CDR3: TGCGCCAGCACGCGTCTCGGGATAGAGGGCAATGAGCAGTTCTTC. This sequence encodes CASTRLGIEGNEQFF.